This T cell receptor beta chain was captured by sequencing in a study of blood T cell repertoires in COVID-19. The wider study: COVID-19 samples from acute and convalescent phases originated in the United States, Italy and Spain.

Per the original methods: The authors estimated nucleated cell counts from reference gene primer amplification. Assay used: immunoSEQ multiplex PCR; TCRdb lists only in-frame clones, some missing. That table is the source of V, J and clone size, and D and trimming were worked out from the DNA. The sample yields roughly 140,000 clones, roughly 85% seen once. Between the trimmed V and J ends, which lost 5 bases and 4 bases, there was a span of 15 bases. Germline CDR1 and CDR2: LNHDA and SQIVND (reference sequence). The CDR3 has 15 amino acids. The chain joins TRBV19 to TRBJ1-3, with D tentatively TRBD1 (5 bases). Sequenced sample: peripheral blood. The TCR comes from a man aged 45-65 years with acute or convalescent COVID-19. DNA for the CDR3: TGTGCCAGTAGTCAGCAGGGAATTATCGGAAACACCATATATTTT. It specifies CASSQQGIIGNTIYF.